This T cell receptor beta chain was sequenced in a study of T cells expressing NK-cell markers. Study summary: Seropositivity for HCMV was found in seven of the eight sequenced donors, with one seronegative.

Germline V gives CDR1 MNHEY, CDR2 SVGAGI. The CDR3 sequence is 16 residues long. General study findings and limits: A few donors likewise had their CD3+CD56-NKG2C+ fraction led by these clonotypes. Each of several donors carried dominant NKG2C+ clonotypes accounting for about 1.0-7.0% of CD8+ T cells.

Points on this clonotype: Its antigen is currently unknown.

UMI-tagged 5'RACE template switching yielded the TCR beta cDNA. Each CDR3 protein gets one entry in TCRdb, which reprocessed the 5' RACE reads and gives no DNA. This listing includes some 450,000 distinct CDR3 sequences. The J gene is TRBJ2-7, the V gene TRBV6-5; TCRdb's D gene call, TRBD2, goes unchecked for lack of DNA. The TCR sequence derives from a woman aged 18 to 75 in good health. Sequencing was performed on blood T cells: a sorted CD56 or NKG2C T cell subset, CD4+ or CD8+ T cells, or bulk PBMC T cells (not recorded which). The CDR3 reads CASSYSGTSGTYEQYF.